The 27 T cell receptor beta chains given below trace back to one sample, sequenced in a study of cytomegalovirus exposure and HLA in healthy donors (dated by TCRdb to the late 2010s). Library prep was done by the immunoSEQ multiplex PCR assay. A mixture of 60 forward primers for TCR Vbeta segments and 13 reverse primers for TCR Jbeta segments was used in the multiplex PCR. Drawn from immuneACCESS, this table holds only the in-frame rearrangements with V and J called that TCRdb kept. Clones are partly lost; checked studies trace under half to an unresolved V gene and leave the rest unexplained. The sample's clone listing holds 200,000 to 250,000 clones. Under 1% of the sample comes from the top ten. Sequencing was done on a sample of PBMCs. The receptor source for this set is a woman aged 25 to 39 in good health and CMV-seropositive.

The chain couples TRBV6-5 to TRBJ2-5, with D unclear. From germline, CDR1 is MNHEY and CDR2 SVGAGI. Trimming shortened V by 4 bases and J by 0 bases, and 3 bases separated the two germline ends. The CDR3 length is 12 residues. The DNA of the CDR3 is TGTGCCAGCAGTTCCAACCAAGAGACCCAGTACTTC. This codes for CASSSNQETQYF.

The V call is TRBV7-8, the J call TRBJ2-7; D unresolved. The CDR3 spans 14 residues. Trimming stripped 2 bases from V and 0 bases from J, with 8 bases between. Germline V gives CDR1 SGHVS, CDR2 FQNEAQ. CDR3 loop: CASSLQVTSYEQYF. The CDR3 region has the DNA TGTGCCAGCAGCTTACAGGTCACCTCCTACGAGCAGTACTTC.

The V call is TRBV11-2, the J call TRBJ1-1; 8 positions match TRBD1. Germline V gives CDR1 SGHAT, CDR2 FQNNGV. This CDR3 spans 13 amino acids. Losses at the gene ends were 5 bases for V and 7 bases for J; bases not matched to a gene: 6. The CDR3 reads CASSPRQGIEAFF. As DNA, the CDR3 is TGTGCCAGCAGCCCCAGACAGGGGATTGAAGCTTTCTTT. Combining the CDR3 with reference TRBV11-2 and TRBJ1-1 gives the whole variable domain EAGVAQSPRYKIIEKRQSVAFWCNPISGHATLYWYQQILGQGPKLLIQFQNNGVVDDSQLPKDRFSAERLKGVDSTLKIQPAKLEDSAVYLCASSPRQGIEAFFGQGTRLTVV.

The V call is TRBV5-1, the J call TRBJ2-3; the D gene is possibly TRBD1 (6 bases). V was cut by 0 bases and J by 1 base, with 9 bases left in between. Germline-derived CDR1 and CDR2 are SGHRS and YFSETQ. The CDR3 runs to 15 residues. CDR3 sequence reads: CASSLEGEGTDTQYF. The CDR3 nucleotides read TGCGCCAGCAGCTTGGAGGGGGAAGGCACAGATACGCAGTATTTT.

V and J are TRBV11-2 and TRBJ2-5; TRBD2 matches at 7 bases. After removal of 5 bases from V and 4 bases from J, the junction contained 16 bases not matched to a gene. This CDR3 region has 17 residues. Germline CDR1 is SGHAT and CDR2 is FQNNGV. The CDR3, as DNA: TGTGCCAGCAGCGAGACTCCTCGGCGGGAGATTTTAGAGACCCAGTACTTC. It encodes CASSETPRREILETQYF.

The chain uses TRBV27 and TRBJ1-6, with TRBD1 matching over 8 bases. CDR1 and CDR2 from the germline V gene are MNHEY and SMNVEV (reference sequence). J lost 9 bases, V lost 1 base, and 11 bases had no gene match. The CDR3 is made up of 17 amino acids. CDR3 loop: CASSLFGTGRLSSPLHF. The DNA of the CDR3 is TGTGCCAGCAGTTTATTCGGGACAGGTCGATTGAGTTCACCCCTCCACTTT.

The chain links TRBV7-8 to TRBJ1-4; D is possibly TRBD1 (6 bases). Germline CDR1 SGHVS, CDR2 FQNEAQ. V lost 5 bases, J lost 10 bases, and 14 bases lay in between. The CDR3 length is 13 residues. CDR3 DNA: TGTGCCAGCAGCCCAACGGACAGAAGAAAACTGTTTTTT. Translation gives CASSPTDRRKLFF.

This CDR3 reads CASSLGQSTEAFF. Here the CDR3 DNA reads TGTGCCAGCAGTTTAGGACAGAGCACTGAAGCTTTCTTT. This chain links TRBV27 with TRBJ1-1, with a tentative D call TRBD1 (6 bases). Germline V lookup: CDR1 MNHEY, CDR2 SMNVEV (reference sequence). The CDR3 loop spans 13 amino acids. Trimming took 2 bases from V and 4 from J, leaving 8 bases between them.

This sequence joins TRBV7-2 and TRBJ2-7, with TRBD1 identical over 8 bases. Germline V gene lookup returns CDR1 SGHTA and CDR2 FQGNSA. This CDR3 contains 14 residues. Losses at the gene ends were 4 bases for V and 5 bases for J; bases not matched to a gene: 7. The chain's CDR3 is CASSSRQGNNEQYF. The CDR3 nucleotides are TGTGCCAGCAGCTCCAGACAGGGGAATAACGAGCAGTACTTC.

This chain connects TRBV7-6 to TRBJ2-5; 11 bases match TRBD2. The tail of the sequence fits TRBJ2-7 better, so the J call may be wrong. The germline gives CDR1 SGHVS, CDR2 FNYEAQ. The CDR3 runs to 16 residues. CDR3 coding DNA: TGTGCCAGCAGCTGGGTAACTAGCGGGAGTTCCCACGAGCAGTACTTC. Its translation is CASSWVTSGSSHEQYF.

Turning to this clone: Other nucleotide sequences in the sample specify the same CDR3. The chain couples TRBV7-9 to TRBJ1-3; D unresolved. This CDR3 is built from 15 residues. Between the trimmed V and J ends, which lost 3 bases and 3 bases, there was a span of 12 bases. Germline assignment: CDR1 SEHNR and CDR2 FQNEAQ (reference sequence). The CDR3 reads CASSFTRSNGNTIYF. For the CDR3, the DNA is TGTGCCAGCAGCTTTACCCGGTCGAATGGAAACACCATATATTTT.

Remarks on this clone: Distinct nucleotide sequences in the sample also encode this CDR3. V gene TRBV9 combines with J gene TRBJ2-3; D unresolved. V was cut by 4 bases and J by 1 base, with 4 bases left in between. Germline values: CDR1 SGDLS, CDR2 YYNGEE. The CDR3 length is 12 residues. CDR3 in amino acids: CASSPGTDTQYF. The CDR3 nucleotides read TGTGCCAGCAGCCCAGGCACAGATACGCAGTATTTT.

This rearrangement joins TRBV7-2 to TRBJ1-6; D gene unclear. V lost 2 bases to trimming and J lost 8 bases, with 10 bases between them. Germline CDR1 is SGHTA and CDR2 is FQGNSA. The CDR3 is 14 residues long. CDR3 amino acids: CASSLPGGYSPLHF. CDR3 bases: TGTGCCAGCAGCTTACCAGGAGGGTATTCACCCCTCCACTTT.

V and J are TRBV27 and TRBJ2-6; 10 bases match TRBD1. In germline, CDR1 is MNHEY, CDR2 SMNVEV (reference sequence). The CDR3 length is 15 residues. Losses at the gene ends were 4 bases for V and 9 bases for J; bases not matched to a gene: 6. The CDR3 sequence: CASSSDRGRGNVLTF. The CDR3 DNA is TGTGCCAGCAGTTCGGACAGGGGGAGAGGCAACGTCCTGACTTTC.

The chain uses TRBV5-4 and TRBJ2-1, with D perhaps TRBD1 (6 bases). CDR1 and CDR2 (germline): SGHNT, YYREEE (reference sequence). The V end lost 3 bases, the J end lost 4 bases, and 11 bases lay between the germline ends. The CDR3 runs to 14 residues. The CDR3 DNA sequence: TGTGCCAGCAGCTGGAGACAGGAGTACAATGAGCAGTTCTTC. Amino acids: CASSWRQEYNEQFF.

CDR3 protein: CASLDRYEQYF. DNA of the CDR3: TGTGCCAGTCTAGACAGGTACGAGCAGTACTTC. V and J are TRBV28 and TRBJ2-7; possible D gene TRBD1, 6 bases. Germline V gene lookup returns CDR1 MDHEN and CDR2 SYDVKM. Between the trimmed V and J ends, which lost 9 bases and 4 bases, there was a span of 10 bases. This CDR3 has 11 residues.

The rearrangement joins TRBV5-4 to TRBJ2-5, with D maybe TRBD1 (5 bases). Deletions cut 4 bases from V and 4 bases from J, with 14 bases between. The V gene's germline CDR1 is SGHNT and CDR2 YYREEE (reference sequence). There are 14 residues in the CDR3. The DNA for the CDR3 is TGTGCCAGCAGCCTGGCCAGGGCGCGAGAGACCCAGTACTTC. Protein product: CASSLARARETQYF.

The chain employs TRBV7-6 and TRBJ2-5; 8 nucleotides match TRBD1. This CDR3 has 14 residues. J was trimmed by 4 bases and V by 5 bases; bases with no gene match: 6. From germline, CDR1 is SGHVS and CDR2 FNYEAQ. The CDR3 is CASSTRTGSETQYF. In DNA form, the CDR3 reads TGTGCCAGCAGCACCCGGACAGGGTCAGAGACCCAGTACTTC.

The chain employs TRBV19 and TRBJ2-5, with 10 bases fitting TRBD1. CDR3 length: 16 amino acids. Trimming removed 4 bases from V and 4 bases from J; junction bases left unmatched: 9. CDR1 and CDR2 from the germline V gene are LNHDA and SQIVND (reference sequence). The CDR3 reads CASSNRRTGGLETQYF. The CDR3 DNA reads TGTGCCAGTAGTAATCGGAGGACAGGGGGTTTAGAGACCCAGTACTTC.

This chain uses TRBV4-1 with TRBJ1-2, with no clear D. Germline CDR1 MGHRA, CDR2 YSYEKL. The CDR3 sequence is 12 residues long. Trimming left V 4 bases short and J 7 bases short, with 10 bases between. DNA for the CDR3: TGCGCCAGCAGCCGGGCCGAACTTGGCTACACCTTC. Translation: CASSRAELGYTF.

The genes are TRBV27 and TRBJ2-3; D ambiguous. The CDR3 covers 14 residues. V was clipped by 0 bases and J by 2 bases, with 6 bases between them. CDR1 is MNHEY, CDR2 SMNVEV, per germline (reference sequence). CDR3 region: CASSLSSNTDTQYF. In DNA form, the CDR3 reads TGTGCCAGCAGTTTATCGAGTAACACAGATACGCAGTATTTT.

The rearrangement joins TRBV28 to TRBJ1-2; D might be TRBD1 (6 bases). The CDR3 has 13 amino acids. The germline gives CDR1 MDHEN, CDR2 SYDVKM. With 4 bases removed from V and 11 bases from J, the gap between germline ends came to 17 bases. The CDR3 here is CASSSNPWDIYTF. The CDR3 DNA follows: TGTGCCAGCAGTTCGAACCCATGGGACATTTACACCTTC.

The chain links TRBV30 to TRBJ2-1; 13 nucleotides line up with TRBD2. Germline CDR1 is GTSNPN and CDR2 is SVGIG (reference sequence). The length of the CDR3 is 16 residues. With V trimmed by 2 bases and J by 8 bases, 9 bases remained unmatched. This chain's CDR3 is CAWSPGLAGEIDEQFF. For the CDR3, the DNA is TGTGCCTGGAGTCCAGGACTAGCGGGAGAAATCGATGAGCAGTTCTTC.

The genes are TRBV4-3 and TRBJ2-1, with D hard to call. V was clipped by 1 base and J by 0 bases, with 10 bases between them. The CDR3 runs 16 residues. Per the germline V gene, CDR1 is LGHNA and CDR2 is YSLEER. CDR3 protein: CASSQVYQSSYNEQFF. The CDR3, as DNA: TGCGCCAGCAGCCAAGTCTATCAAAGCTCCTACAATGAGCAGTTCTTC.

This chain uses TRBV19 with TRBJ2-1; 11 positions match TRBD2. Germline V gene sequence: CDR1 LNHDA, CDR2 SQIVND (reference sequence). This CDR3 contains 12 residues. The V and J ends lost 7 bases and 14 bases, in that order; junction bases with no gene match: 7. CDR3 sequence: CASKTSGSTKFF. CDR3 DNA sequence: TGTGCCAGTAAAACTAGCGGGAGTACTAAGTTCTTC. The full variable domain, rest sourced from reference TRBV19 and TRBJ2-1, is DGGITQSPKYLFRKEGQNVTLSCEQNLNHDAMYWYRQDPGQGLRLIYYSQIVNDFQKGDIAEGYSVSREKKESFPLTVTSAQKNPTAFYLCASKTSGSTKFFGPGTRLTVL.

The chain combines TRBV9 with TRBJ2-3; 8 bases align to TRBD2. Trimming removed 0 bases from V and 3 bases from J; junction bases left unmatched: 3. Per germline, CDR1 SGDLS and CDR2 YYNGEE. CDR3 length: 15 amino acids. CDR3 bases: TGTGCCAGCAGCGTAGAAGCGGGGGTAACAGATACGCAGTATTTT. Translation gives CASSVEAGVTDTQYF. The full variable domain, rest sourced from reference TRBV9 and TRBJ2-3, is DSGVTQTPKHLITATGQRVTLRCSPRSGDLSVYWYQQSLDQGLQFLIQYYNGEERAKGNILERFSAQQFPDLHSELNLSSLELGDSALYFCASSVEAGVTDTQYFGPGTRLTVL.

A note on this clone: One end of the junction is discordant with germline, which a read error may explain. The rearrangement uses TRBV5-1 and TRBJ2-7; D is ambiguous. Looked up from germline, CDR1 is SGHRS and CDR2 is YFSETQ. The CDR3 is 15 residues long. The CDR3 DNA follows: TGCGCCAGCAGCCCAATGTTCCAAAACTCCCACGAGCAGTACTTC. This translates into CASSPMFQNSHEQYF.